Below, 6 T cell receptor beta chains from the same sample are listed, as sequenced in a study of OX40 agonist ivuxolimab in advanced cancers. TCRdb's table, derived via immunoSEQ multiplex PCR, lists solely in-frame clones and lacks some. The sample carries over 55,000 clones, about 86% recorded once. The material sequenced was CD4+ or CD8+ T cells sorted from blood, taken in a trial of the OX40 agonist ivuxolimab. Receptor source: an adult with an advanced solid tumor such as melanoma, head and neck, liver or kidney cancer.

J is TRBJ1-1 and V is TRBV6-5, with D unclear. Trimming left V 7 bases short and J 1 base short, with 4 bases between. This CDR3 is built from 11 residues. Germline CDR1 and CDR2: MNHEY and SVGAGI. The CDR3 DNA is TGTGCCAGCAAACAGAACACTGAAGCTTTCTTT. This translates into CASKQNTEAFF.

The chain joins TRBV5-8 to TRBJ2-7; D unclear. From germline, CDR1 is SGHTS and CDR2 YDEGEE. This CDR3 is built from 14 residues. Trimming took off 2 bases at V and 0 bases at J, with 9 bases between the two ends. The CDR3 DNA reads TGTGCCAGCAGCTTTCACCGCAGCTCCTACGAGCAGTACTTC. Translation: CASSFHRSSYEQYF.

The chain recombines TRBV2 with TRBJ2-3, with a tentative D call TRBD2 (6 bases). Germline V lookup: CDR1 SNHLY, CDR2 FYNNEI. This CDR3 has 16 residues. V gave up 10 bases and J gave up 1 base, with 21 bases separating them. In DNA form, the CDR3 reads TGTGCCACCACTTTAAGGGCGGGATCTGGCACAGATACGCAGTATTTT. Translated: CATTLRAGSGTDTQYF. The variable domain in full, completed from reference TRBV2 and TRBJ2-3, reads EPEVTQTPSHQVTQMGQEVILRCVPISNHLYFYWYRQILGQKVEFLVSFYNNEISEKSEIFDDQFSVERPDGSNFTLKIRSTKLEDSAMYFCATTLRAGSGTDTQYFGPGTRLTVL.

V gene TRBV10-3 combines with J gene TRBJ1-4; a weak D match, TRBD1 (5 bases). CDR1 ENHRY and CDR2 SYGVKD come from the germline V gene. This CDR3 contains 15 residues. The V end lost 0 bases, the J end lost 10 bases, and 15 bases lay between the germline ends. The CDR3: CAISESKDARGKLFF. CDR3 sequence (DNA): TGTGCCATCAGTGAGTCTAAGGACGCAAGGGGAAAACTGTTTTTT.

The chain employs TRBV11-2 and TRBJ1-2; unclear D gene. The V and J ends lost 1 base and 0 bases respectively, with 9 bases between them. This CDR3 contains 15 residues. In germline, CDR1 is SGHAT, CDR2 FQNNGV. This CDR3 reads CASSLAPLANYGYTF. CDR3 sequence (DNA): TGTGCCAGCAGCTTAGCTCCCTTAGCTAACTATGGCTACACCTTC.

This clone was detected only once. The genes are TRBV7-9 and TRBJ1-1; 9 nucleotides align to TRBD1. Per the germline V gene, CDR1 is SEHNR and CDR2 is FQNEAQ (reference sequence). The CDR3 sequence is 14 residues long. V lost 4 bases and J lost 5; bases outside the gene matches: 5. The CDR3 DNA reads as TGTGCCAGCAGCTATCGACAGGGGGAAACTGAAGCTTTCTTT. It codes for CASSYRQGETEAFF. Filled out from reference TRBV7-9 and TRBJ1-1, the complete variable domain reads DTGVSQNPRHKITKRGQNVTFRCDPISEHNRLYWYRQTLGQGPEFLTYFQNEAQLEKSRLLSDRFSAERPKGSFSTLEIQRTEQGDSAMYLCASSYRQGETEAFFGQGTRLTVV.